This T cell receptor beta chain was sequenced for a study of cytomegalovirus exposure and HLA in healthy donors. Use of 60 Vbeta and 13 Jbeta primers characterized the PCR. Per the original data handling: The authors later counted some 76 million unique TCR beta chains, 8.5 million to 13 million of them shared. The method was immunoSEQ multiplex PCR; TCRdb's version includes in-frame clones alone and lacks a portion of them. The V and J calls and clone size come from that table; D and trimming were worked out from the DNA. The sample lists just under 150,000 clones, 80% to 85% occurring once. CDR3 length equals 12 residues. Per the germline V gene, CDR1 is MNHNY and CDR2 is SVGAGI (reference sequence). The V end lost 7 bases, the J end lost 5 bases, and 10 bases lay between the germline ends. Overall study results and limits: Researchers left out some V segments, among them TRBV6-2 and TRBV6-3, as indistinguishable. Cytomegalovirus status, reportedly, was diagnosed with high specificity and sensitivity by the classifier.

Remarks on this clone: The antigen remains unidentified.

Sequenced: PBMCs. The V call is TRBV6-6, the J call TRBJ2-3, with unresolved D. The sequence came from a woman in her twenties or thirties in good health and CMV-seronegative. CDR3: CASTKSGDTQYF. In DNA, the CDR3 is TGTGCCAGCACTAAGTCGGGAGATACGCAGTATTTT.